The 26 T cell receptor beta chains listed next were all sequenced from one sample in a study of blood T cells in healthy people across ages. The use of a sample-barcoded 5' primer and a J-beta primer mix characterized a second PCR of about 7 to 12 cycles. TCRdb processed the 5' RACE reads anew with MiXCR; each CDR3 protein has one entry. The sample lists about 670,000 distinct CDR3 sequences, around 52% occurring once. Source material: blood. The receptors derive from a woman of 80 years or more in good health.

This clonotype was seen repeatedly, ten times or more. J is TRBJ2-7 and V is TRBV28; D is unclear. The CDR3 has 15 residues. Trimming left V 6 bases short and J 0 bases short, with 15 bases between. Germline values: CDR1 MDHEN, CDR2 SYDVKM. DNA for the CDR3: TGTGCCAGCAGGGTCTCAGACCCCAGCTCCTACGAGCAGTACTTC. This gives the protein CASRVSDPSSYEQYF.

This clonotype was detected many times. The chain combines TRBV7-2 with TRBJ1-1; D call uncertain. Trimming cost V 3 bases and J 3 bases, with 14 bases left between them. The CDR3 loop spans 15 amino acids. Looked up from germline, CDR1 is SGHTA and CDR2 is FQGNSA. Written as DNA, the CDR3 is TGTGCCAGCAGCTTTCTCTGGGGAGGCGACACTGAAGCTTTCTTT. Translated, it gives CASSFLWGGDTEAFF.

The table lists this clonotype with a few counts. The chain is built from TRBV12-3 or TRBV12-4 and TRBJ1-6; weak D call: TRBD1 (6 bases). The CDR3 consists of 16 residues. V was cut by 5 bases and J by 3 bases, with 14 bases left in between. This CDR3 is CASSLGQIFYNSPLHF. CDR3 coding DNA: TGTGCCAGCAGTCTCGGACAGATCTTCTATAATTCACCCCTCCACTTT.

V gene TRBV3-1 combines with J gene TRBJ2-7, with 7 bases identical to TRBD2. The V gene end was trimmed by 4 bases and the J gene end by 10 bases; junction bases not matched to a gene: 13. The CDR3 is 14 residues long. Germline-derived CDR1 and CDR2 are LGHDT and YNNKEL (reference sequence). The CDR3 region is CASSPSGGLEVQYF. In DNA, the CDR3 is TGTGCCAGCAGCCCCAGTGGAGGACTAGAGGTCCAGTACTTC.

Concerning this clonotype: A clone one base away is much larger, so this may be a read error. CDR3 coding DNA: TGTGCCAGCAGCCAAGGCACAGGGGGAATCTGCCGGTACACCTTC. It encodes CASSQGTGGICRYTF. The rearrangement uses TRBV14 and TRBJ1-2; TRBD1 matches at 8 bases. Germline V gene data show CDR1 as SGHDN and CDR2 as FVKESK. CDR3 length: 15 residues. With V trimmed by 1 base and J by 11 bases, 12 bases remained unmatched.

This clonotype was picked up many times. The genes are TRBV12-3 or TRBV12-4 and TRBJ1-2; 8 bases map to TRBD1. This CDR3 has 13 amino acids. The trim removed 7 bases at V and 5 bases at J, leaving 6 bases unmatched. The CDR3, as DNA: TGTGCCAGCACCACTAGACAGGGGTATGGCTACACCTTC. This gives the protein CASTTRQGYGYTF.

This clonotype was detected many times. The rearrangement uses TRBV18 and TRBJ2-7; D might be TRBD1 (5 bases). The V gene's germline CDR1 is KGHSH and CDR2 LQKENI. CDR3 length: 14 amino acids. V was cut by 1 base and J by 5 bases, with 12 bases left in between. The CDR3 DNA is TGTGCCAGCTCACCACACCCATCAGGGAACGAGCAGTACTTC. Translation: CASSPHPSGNEQYF.

This clonotype was seen only a few times. This chain joins TRBV2 and TRBJ2-3; D not certain. The CDR3 is made up of 15 amino acids. With 8 bases removed from V and 0 bases from J, the gap between germline ends came to 15 bases. Per the germline V gene, CDR1 is SNHLY and CDR2 is FYNNEI. The CDR3 sequence: CASGKRSPSTDTQYF. The CDR3 coding sequence is TGTGCCAGCGGGAAGCGCAGCCCTAGCACAGATACGCAGTATTTT. Full variable domain (outside the CDR3, taken from reference TRBV2 and TRBJ2-3): EPEVTQTPSHQVTQMGQEVILRCVPISNHLYFYWYRQILGQKVEFLVSFYNNEISEKSEIFDDQFSVERPDGSNFTLKIRSTKLEDSAMYFCASGKRSPSTDTQYFGPGTRLTVL.

V and J are TRBV7-3 and TRBJ2-1; TRBD2 aligns across 8 bases. CDR3 length: 12 amino acids. Germline CDR1 reads SGHTA; CDR2 reads FQGTGA. The J segment lost 15 bases and the V segment lost 4 bases, leaving 8 bases of the junction unmatched. CDR3 amino acids: CASSSGTSGPFF. CDR3 nucleotide sequence: TGTGCCAGCAGCTCCGGGACTAGTGGTCCGTTCTTC.

This sequence joins TRBV5-1 and TRBJ2-7; D ambiguous. From germline, CDR1 is SGHRS and CDR2 YFSETQ. With 4 bases removed from V and 3 bases from J, the gap between germline ends came to 14 bases. The CDR3 sequence is 14 residues long. The CDR3 nucleotides read TGCGCCAGCAGCGAACCTTACAAGAACTACGAGCAGTACTTC. It translates to CASSEPYKNYEQYF.

The chain joins TRBV12-5 to TRBJ2-6; a weak D match, TRBD2 (5 bases). The length of the CDR3 is 13 residues. Trimming took off 7 bases at V and 2 bases at J, with 6 bases between the two ends. In germline, CDR1 is LGHNT, CDR2 FRNRAP. The CDR3 nucleotides read TGTGCTAGTGCAGCGGCTGGGGCCAACGTCCTGACTTTC. Its translation: CASAAAGANVLTF.

This clonotype was observed a handful of times. The V gene is TRBV3-1, the J gene TRBJ1-6; 11 bases match TRBD1. CDR1 and CDR2 from the germline V gene are LGHDT and YNNKEL (reference sequence). The CDR3 is made up of 15 amino acids. After removal of 1 base from V and 10 bases from J, the junction contained 3 bases not matched to a gene. For the CDR3, the DNA is TGTGCCAGCAGCCAAGGGGACAGGGGGTTCTCACCCCTCCACTTT. Translation gives CASSQGDRGFSPLHF.

V usage is TRBV7-2 and J usage is TRBJ1-2; D possibly corresponds to TRBD1 (5 bases). The CDR3 runs 17 residues. V was cut by 5 bases and J by 8 bases, with 27 bases left in between. The germline V gene has CDR1 SGHTA and CDR2 FQGNSA. CDR3 bases: TGTGCCAGCAGCCTAGAGGGAGTCGGACGACAGCCTGGGGGCTACACCTTC. This sequence encodes CASSLEGVGRQPGGYTF.

This clonotype was found a few times. At one boundary the junction diverges from the germline segment, which might be a read error. V and J are TRBV3-1 and TRBJ1-2, with 8 bases aligning to TRBD1. This CDR3 has 14 residues. Germline lookup yields CDR1 LGHDT and CDR2 YNNKEL (reference sequence). The CDR3 loop is CASSLSDRAGGCTF. The CDR3 DNA is TGTGCCAGCAGCCTATCGGACAGGGCGGGTGGCTGCACCTTC.

The chain's CDR3 is CASRDASGANVLTF. DNA of the CDR3: TGTGCCAGTAGAGATGCGTCTGGGGCCAACGTCCTGACTTTC. The rearrangement joins TRBV19 to TRBJ2-6, with no clear D. Trimming removed 6 bases from V and 1 base from J, with 7 bases in between. Germline V CDR1 and CDR2: LNHDA, SQIVND (reference sequence). The CDR3 spans 14 residues.

This clonotype was detected ten times or more. This chain joins TRBV2 and TRBJ1-5, with 11 bases matching TRBD1. CDR3 size: 15 residues. V dropped 6 bases and J dropped 6; count of bases not matched to a gene: 7. Germline V gene data show CDR1 as SNHLY and CDR2 as FYNNEI. Here the CDR3 reads CASSGTGGVVQPQHF. For the CDR3, the DNA is TGTGCCAGCAGCGGGACAGGGGGGGTGGTTCAGCCCCAGCATTTT.

This clonotype has only a few counts. The gene calls are TRBV7-9 and TRBJ2-1; unclear D gene. The J call is in doubt because the DNA end fits TRBJ2-7 better. In germline, CDR1 is SEHNR, CDR2 FQNEAQ (reference sequence). There are 14 residues in the CDR3. CDR3 DNA: TGTGCCAGCAGCTTAGTCCACGGTTACAATGAGCAGTACTTC. Encoded protein: CASSLVHGYNEQYF.

This clonotype was counted a single time. J is TRBJ2-5 and V is TRBV29-1, with a weak D call TRBD2 (6 bases). This CDR3 has 14 residues. The germline CDR1 and CDR2 sequences are SQVTM and ANQGSEA. V lost 5 bases and J lost 2, with 15 bases in between. CDR3 in amino acids: CSVNLGGQQETQYF. CDR3 nucleotides: TGCAGCGTTAACTTAGGAGGGCAGCAAGAGACCCAGTACTTC.

A word on this clonotype: A much larger clone sits a single nucleotide away, making a read error possible. The J gene is TRBJ1-6, the V gene TRBV12-3 or TRBV12-4, with 9 bases matching TRBD1. J was trimmed by 10 bases and V by 4 bases; bases with no gene match: 11. The CDR3 sequence is 16 residues long. The DNA for the CDR3 is TGTGCCAGCAGTTCGGGAATCGACAGGGGGAGGTCACCCCTCCACTTT. Protein product: CASSSGIDRGRSPLHF.

V usage is TRBV4-1 and J usage is TRBJ2-2, with D perhaps assigned TRBD1 or TRBD2 (5 bases each). Trimming took off 6 bases at V and 6 bases at J, with 11 bases between the two ends. There are 13 residues in the CDR3. Germline V lookup: CDR1 MGHRA, CDR2 YSYEKL. DNA of the CDR3: TGCGCCAGCAGTGGGACCATCCCCGGGGAGCTGTTTTTT. This encodes CASSGTIPGELFF.

This clonotype was detected ten times or more. V usage is TRBV5-1 and J usage is TRBJ2-3; D is unresolved. The germline V and J ends were trimmed by 0 bases and 0 bases, with 8 bases remaining between them. Germline assignment: CDR1 SGHRS and CDR2 YFSETQ. The CDR3 consists of 15 residues. This CDR3 is CASSLAAQSTDTQYF. In nucleotides, the CDR3 is TGCGCCAGCAGCTTGGCGGCGCAGAGCACAGATACGCAGTATTTT. Together with reference TRBV5-1 and TRBJ2-3, the CDR3 gives the full variable domain: KAGVTQTPRYLIKTRGQQVTLSCSPISGHRSVSWYQQTPGQGLQFLFEYFSETQRNKGNFPGRFSGRQFSNSRSEMNVSTLELGDSALYLCASSLAAQSTDTQYFGPGTRLTVL.

In regard to this clonotype: Sequence at one end of the junction differs from germline and may be a read error. This chain links TRBV28 with TRBJ2-3, with D hard to call. In germline, CDR1 is MDHEN, CDR2 SYDVKM. The CDR3 length is 17 residues. The CDR3 region is CACSWAKRPLGLDTQYF. CDR3 nucleotide sequence: TGTGCCTGCAGTTGGGCGAAAAGACCACTTGGCCTAGATACGCAGTATTTT.

The chain carries TRBV12-3 or TRBV12-4 and TRBJ2-2; 9 nucleotides agree with TRBD1. The trim removed 6 bases at V and 4 bases at J, leaving 6 bases unmatched. The CDR3 loop spans 15 amino acids. The CDR3 protein is CASSPGQGSTGELFF. CDR3 coding DNA: TGTGCCAGCAGCCCGGGACAGGGAAGCACCGGGGAGCTGTTTTTT.

The gene calls are TRBV7-9 and TRBJ2-1; 8 bases match TRBD1. The trim removed 0 bases at V and 4 bases at J, leaving 5 bases unmatched. The germline V gene encodes CDR1 SEHNR and CDR2 FQNEAQ (reference sequence). The CDR3 spans 16 residues. CDR3 nucleotides: TGTGCCAGCAGCTTAGCGCCGGGACAGGCATACAATGAGCAGTTCTTC. Translated: CASSLAPGQAYNEQFF.

Remarks on this clonotype: This may be a read error, as it is one base from a much larger clone. The chain employs TRBV5-1 and TRBJ2-3; D uncertain. Germline CDR1 and CDR2: SGHRS and YFSETQ. This CDR3 is 13 amino acids long. The V end was cut by 5 bases, the J end by 4 bases, with 11 bases between. The CDR3 sequence: CASSSQDSDTQYF. CDR3 bases: TGCGCCAGCAGTTCGCAGGATTCAGATACGCAGTATTTT.

This clonotype was picked up a small number of times. This chain uses TRBV29-1 with TRBJ1-2; D is possibly TRBD1 (6 bases). CDR1 is SQVTM, CDR2 ANQGSEA, per germline. Deletions cut 0 bases from V and 4 bases from J, with 12 bases between. The CDR3 loop spans 14 amino acids. The CDR3 nucleotides are TGCAGCGTTGAAGAGGGGGCACTGGGCTATGGCTACACCTTC. This sequence encodes CSVEEGALGYGYTF.